Below, 22 T cell receptor beta chains from the same sample are listed, as sequenced in a study of siplizumab effects on memory and regulatory T cells. Produced via immunoSEQ multiplex PCR; TCRdb's table is partial and in-frame only. The sample carries tens of thousands of clones, roughly 95% recorded once. What was sequenced was naive CD4+ T cells sorted from blood. Every receptor here comes from a human donor in good health.

This clone was recorded a few times. The V call is TRBV6-5, the J call TRBJ1-2; D ambiguous. This CDR3 region has 15 residues. The V gene lost 2 bases and the J gene lost 4 bases, with 14 bases spanning the gap. CDR1 and CDR2 from the germline V gene are MNHEY and SVGAGI. The CDR3 DNA sequence: TGTGCCAGCAGTTACGCGGTAACGGCCTTCTATGGCTACACCTTC. Translating gives CASSYAVTAFYGYTF.

This chain uses TRBV7-2 with TRBJ2-5; D ambiguous. There are 13 residues in the CDR3. V lost 1 base and J lost 5, with 8 bases in between. Germline lookup yields CDR1 SGHTA and CDR2 FQGNSA. CDR3 loop: CASSLGERETQYF. CDR3 coding DNA: TGTGCCAGCAGCTTAGGGGAAAGGGAGACCCAGTACTTC.

The J gene is TRBJ2-2, the V gene TRBV9; TRBD2 matches 7 bases. From germline, CDR1 is SGDLS and CDR2 YYNGEE. Trimming removed 2 bases from V and 2 bases from J; junction bases left unmatched: 3. The CDR3 sequence is 15 residues long. In DNA, the CDR3 is TGTGCCAGCAGCGTCCGGGGGGTAAACACCGGGGAGCTGTTTTTT. It yields the protein CASSVRGVNTGELFF. Full variable domain (remainder filled in from reference TRBV9 and TRBJ2-2): DSGVTQTPKHLITATGQRVTLRCSPRSGDLSVYWYQQSLDQGLQFLIQYYNGEERAKGNILERFSAQQFPDLHSELNLSSLELGDSALYFCASSVRGVNTGELFFGEGSRLTVL.

The chain has TRBV27 and TRBJ2-2, with 9 bases aligning to TRBD2. Germline-derived CDR1 and CDR2 are MNHEY and SMNVEV (reference sequence). This CDR3 has 17 amino acids. Unmatched junction bases numbered 12, after V lost 6 bases and J lost 4 bases. CDR3 residues: CASSLNPSGARTGELFF. CDR3 coding DNA: TGTGCCAGCAGCCTGAACCCTAGCGGGGCTCGCACCGGGGAGCTGTTTTTT.

The chain couples TRBV5-4 to TRBJ2-3, with 14 nucleotides matching TRBD2. J gave up 4 bases and V 4 bases, and 8 bases lay outside the gene matches. The CDR3 is 17 amino acids. Germline values: CDR1 SGHNT, CDR2 YYREEE (reference sequence). The CDR3 coding sequence is TGTGCCAGCAGCCGCGGACTAGCGGGGGGACTTGCAGATACGCAGTATTTT. It specifies CASSRGLAGGLADTQYF.

The chain carries TRBV5-1 and TRBJ2-2; D not resolved. V lost 0 bases and J lost 0, with 9 bases in between. Germline CDR1 is SGHRS and CDR2 is YFSETQ. CDR3 length: 16 amino acids. CDR3 sequence: CASSLVPGSNTGELFF. For the CDR3, the DNA is TGCGCCAGCAGCTTGGTGCCAGGTTCGAACACCGGGGAGCTGTTTTTT.

The genes are TRBV19 and TRBJ1-1; 12 bases agree with TRBD1. The ends lost 3 bases at V and 7 bases at J; junction bases unmatched: 12. CDR3 length: 17 residues. Germline loops: CDR1 LNHDA, CDR2 SQIVND (reference sequence). Here the CDR3 reads CASSMAGTGGGMVEAFF. CDR3 sequence (DNA): TGTGCCAGTAGTATGGCCGGGACAGGGGGCGGTATGGTTGAAGCTTTCTTT.

This chain uses TRBV19 with TRBJ2-7; 8 bases are shared with TRBD2. CDR1 and CDR2 (germline): LNHDA, SQIVND (reference sequence). J lost 3 bases, V lost 9 bases, and 10 bases had no gene match. The CDR3 has 14 amino acids. CDR3 DNA: TGTGCCAGCAATGATCGTAGCGGGGACTACGAGCAGTACTTC. Its translation: CASNDRSGDYEQYF.

This chain joins TRBV11-2 and TRBJ1-1, with 9 bases that match TRBD1. V lost 6 bases to trimming and J lost 7 bases; unmatched junction nucleotides: 15. Germline V CDR1 and CDR2: SGHAT, FQNNGV. The CDR3 is 16 residues long. CDR3 loop: CASSNLEGQGPLEAFF. The CDR3 coding sequence is TGTGCCAGCAGTAACCTAGAGGGACAGGGACCCCTTGAAGCTTTCTTT.

This sequence joins TRBV7-2 and TRBJ2-1, with D hard to call. Trimming stripped 5 bases from V and 5 bases from J, with 13 bases between. There are 14 residues in the CDR3. CDR1 and CDR2 (germline): SGHTA, FQGNSA. The CDR3 bases are TGTGCCAGCAGCCCAAACTCGTGGCACAATGAGCAGTTCTTC. This sequence encodes CASSPNSWHNEQFF.

The V gene is TRBV28, the J gene TRBJ2-5; TRBD1 agrees at 8 bases. The CDR3 extends over 14 amino acids. With V trimmed by 4 bases and J by 5 bases, 6 bases remained unmatched. CDR1 MDHEN and CDR2 SYDVKM come from the germline V gene. The CDR3 DNA reads as TGTGCCAGCAGTTCGGGACAGGAGGGGGAGACCCAGTACTTC. Its protein is CASSSGQEGETQYF. The variable domain in full, completed from reference TRBV28 and TRBJ2-5, reads DVKVTQSSRYLVKRTGEKVFLECVQDMDHENMFWYRQDPGLGLRLIYFSYDVKMKEKGDIPEGYSVSREKKERFSLILESASTNQTSMYLCASSSGQEGETQYFGPGTRLLVL.

This clone was found once. The rearrangement links TRBV18 to TRBJ2-3, with 12 bases lining up with TRBD1. V shed 3 bases and J 7 bases; nucleotides not matched to a gene: 5. Germline-derived CDR1 and CDR2 are KGHSH and LQKENI. There are 15 residues in the CDR3. The CDR3 sequence: CASSPGTGGYNTQYF. CDR3 DNA sequence: TGTGCCAGCTCACCCGGGACAGGGGGCTACAATACGCAGTATTTT.

The chain couples TRBV5-1 to TRBJ1-1; D gene ambiguous. This CDR3 is 13 amino acids long. CDR1 is SGHRS and CDR2 is YFSETQ in the germline V gene. V was shortened by 0 bases and J by 9 bases, with 12 bases between the two germline ends. The CDR3 is CASSLETSPKAFF. CDR3 DNA: TGCGCCAGCAGCTTGGAAACATCTCCCAAAGCTTTCTTT.

The genes are TRBV19 and TRBJ2-7; 11 bases are shared with TRBD2. The CDR3 covers 15 residues. The trim removed 6 bases at V and 1 base at J, leaving 5 bases unmatched. CDR1 LNHDA and CDR2 SQIVND come from the germline V gene (reference sequence). The CDR3 protein is CASRPGTSGSYEQYF. The CDR3 DNA reads TGTGCCAGTAGGCCCGGGACTAGCGGTTCCTACGAGCAGTACTTC.

The chain employs TRBV18 and TRBJ2-5, with D tentatively TRBD2 (6 bases). The V end was cut by 3 bases, the J end by 5 bases, with 13 bases between. The CDR3 runs to 14 residues. CDR1 is KGHSH, CDR2 LQKENI, per germline. This chain's CDR3 is CASSPRGPGETQYF. The DNA of the CDR3 is TGTGCCAGCTCACCGCGGGGACCGGGGGAGACCCAGTACTTC.

The chain employs TRBV10-3 and TRBJ2-5; the D gene is possibly TRBD2 (6 bases). Per the germline V gene, CDR1 is ENHRY and CDR2 is SYGVKD. The CDR3 sequence is 14 residues long. The V and J ends lost 9 bases and 2 bases respectively, with 16 bases between them. CDR3 protein: CAIAGTPSQETQYF. DNA for the CDR3: TGTGCCATTGCCGGGACTCCATCACAAGAGACCCAGTACTTC.

The rearrangement uses TRBV6-5 and TRBJ2-7; D might be TRBD1 or TRBD2, each matching 5 bases. The CDR3 runs to 14 residues. Germline loops: CDR1 MNHEY, CDR2 SVGAGI. The germline V and J ends were trimmed by 2 bases and 7 bases, with 15 bases remaining between them. CDR3 loop: CASSYRGASGEQYF. CDR3 nucleotides: TGTGCCAGCAGTTACCGAGGGGCTTCTGGTGAGCAGTACTTC.

This sequence joins TRBV5-1 and TRBJ2-5; D may be TRBD1 (6 bases). There are 12 residues in the CDR3. From germline, CDR1 is SGHRS and CDR2 YFSETQ. The V and J ends lost 5 bases and 5 bases respectively, with 10 bases between them. The CDR3 loop is CASRKGVETQYF. The CDR3 DNA is TGCGCCAGCAGAAAGGGGGTTGAGACCCAGTACTTC.

This chain uses TRBV28 with TRBJ2-5; D possibly corresponds to TRBD1 (5 bases). The ends were cut back, 7 bases at V and 5 bases at J, with 17 bases in the middle. Germline V lookup: CDR1 MDHEN, CDR2 SYDVKM. This CDR3 is 14 amino acids long. This CDR3 is CASIRGGAMETQYF. Here the CDR3 DNA reads TGTGCCAGCATCCGCGGTGGGGCAATGGAGACCCAGTACTTC.

About this clone itself: The conserved phenylalanine or tryptophan normally closing the CDR3 is absent here, so this likely arose from a read error. The DNA is left out, because the CDR3 cannot be placed on it with certainty; the CDR3 is given as TCRdb lists it. The rearrangement uses TRBV28 and TRBJ1-2. A total of 13 residues make up the CDR3, ends included. The germline CDR1 and CDR2 sequences are MDHEN and SYDVKM. The CDR3: CASSLRPWERVYV.

V gene TRBV28 combines with J gene TRBJ1-1; D is uncertain. The germline gives CDR1 MDHEN, CDR2 SYDVKM. This CDR3 has 14 amino acids. The V end was cut by 4 bases, the J end by 0 bases, with 9 bases between. In DNA, the CDR3 is TGTGCCAGCAGTTCCGAGCCTATGAACACTGAAGCTTTCTTT. Translating gives CASSSEPMNTEAFF.

This chain links TRBV9 with TRBJ2-3, with 8 bases lining up with TRBD2. With 3 bases clipped from V and 4 bases from J, the junction kept 10 bases outside the gene matches. The CDR3 runs 16 residues. Germline V gene lookup returns CDR1 SGDLS and CDR2 YYNGEE. CDR3 region: CASSAPPAGGSDTQYF. CDR3 bases: TGTGCCAGCAGCGCACCGCCCGCGGGGGGATCAGATACGCAGTATTTT.